Presented here are 9 T cell receptor beta chains from one specimen sequenced in a study of blood T cell repertoires in COVID-19. Profiled with immunoSEQ multiplex PCR; TCRdb holds only in-frame clones, not every one. The table has roughly 90,000 clones, around nine tenths seen once. The sample comprised peripheral blood. The receptor set was obtained from a man aged 40-49 years with acute or convalescent COVID-19.

A few counts support this clone. V and J are TRBV19 and TRBJ1-3; possible D gene TRBD1, 6 bases. V shed 7 bases and J shed 4 bases, with 20 bases lying between them. The length of the CDR3 is 16 residues. Germline V gene lookup returns CDR1 LNHDA and CDR2 SQIVND (reference sequence). DNA of the CDR3: TGTGCCAGTATTCCCCTCCAGGGGAAAGGCGGAAACACCATATATTTT. The encoded protein is CASIPLQGKGGNTIYF. Together with reference TRBV19 and TRBJ1-3, the CDR3 gives the full variable domain: DGGITQSPKYLFRKEGQNVTLSCEQNLNHDAMYWYRQDPGQGLRLIYYSQIVNDFQKGDIAEGYSVSREKKESFPLTVTSAQKNPTAFYLCASIPLQGKGGNTIYFGEGSWLTVV.

In nucleotides, the CDR3 is TGCGCCAGCAGCTTGGCGCAAGATTTCAGGACTAGCGGGAGAGGAGAAAGGGAGACCCAGTACTTC. This encodes CASSLAQDFRTSGRGERETQYF. The J gene is TRBJ2-5, the V gene TRBV5-1, with 13 bases aligning to TRBD2. The CDR3 runs to 22 residues. V lost 0 bases and J lost 5; bases outside the gene matches: 22. Germline CDR1 reads SGHRS; CDR2 reads YFSETQ. The full variable domain, in which reference TRBV5-1 and TRBJ2-5 provide the parts outside the CDR3, is KAGVTQTPRYLIKTRGQQVTLSCSPISGHRSVSWYQQTPGQGLQFLFEYFSETQRNKGNFPGRFSGRQFSNSRSEMNVSTLELGDSALYLCASSLAQDFRTSGRGERETQYFGPGTRLLVL.

The chain carries TRBV30 and TRBJ2-7, with a weak D call TRBD2 (5 bases). In germline, CDR1 is GTSNPN, CDR2 SVGIG (reference sequence). The length of the CDR3 is 16 residues. The V end was cut by 0 bases, the J end by 0 bases, with 15 bases between. The CDR3 spells CAWSVRRGLSSYEQYF. In DNA form, the CDR3 reads TGTGCCTGGAGTGTAAGGAGAGGGCTAAGCTCCTACGAGCAGTACTTC.

CDR3 amino acids: CASSALAGVPDTQYF. The DNA of the CDR3 is TGTGCCAGCAGCGCCCTAGCGGGAGTGCCAGATACGCAGTATTTT. The chain carries TRBV9 and TRBJ2-3, with 10 positions matching TRBD2. This CDR3 has 15 residues. Looked up from germline, CDR1 is SGDLS and CDR2 is YYNGEE. The V segment lost 3 bases and the J segment 4 bases; nucleotides outside the gene matches: 5.

This sequence joins TRBV7-8 and TRBJ2-5; 9 bases match TRBD1. CDR1 is SGHVS, CDR2 FQNEAQ, per germline. Trimming at V came to 1 base and at J to 5 bases, leaving 5 bases not matched to a gene. There are 15 residues in the CDR3. The CDR3 DNA reads as TGTGCCAGCAGCTTAGTACAGGGGGCGCGGGAGACCCAGTACTTC. This codes for CASSLVQGARETQYF.

The chain couples TRBV30 to TRBJ2-5; 8 nucleotides agree with TRBD2. This CDR3 comprises 15 residues. Germline CDR1 reads GTSNPN; CDR2 reads SVGIG (reference sequence). V shed 0 bases and J 5 bases; nucleotides not matched to a gene: 8. The CDR3 here is CAWSVRLRLAETQYF. The CDR3, as DNA: TGTGCCTGGAGTGTACGTTTAAGACTAGCGGAGACCCAGTACTTC.

The rearrangement joins TRBV9 to TRBJ2-1; 8 nucleotides agree with TRBD2. The trim removed 0 bases at V and 5 bases at J, leaving 4 bases unmatched. CDR1 and CDR2 (germline): SGDLS, YYNGEE. The CDR3 loop spans 15 amino acids. CDR3 bases: TGTGCCAGCAGCGTAGTAGCGGGGCGTAACAATGAGCAGTTCTTC. Its protein product is CASSVVAGRNNEQFF.

The chain has TRBV10-1 and TRBJ1-4; TRBD1 might be the D (5 bases). CDR3 length equals 14 residues. CDR1 is WNHNN and CDR2 is SYGVQD in the germline V gene (reference sequence). The V end was cut by 2 bases, the J end by 4 bases, with 8 bases between. The CDR3 DNA reads as TGCGCCAGCAGTGAGAGGCAGGGTAATGAAAAACTGTTTTTT. Translated: CASSERQGNEKLFF.

The chain recombines TRBV3-1 (or the pseudogene TRBV3-2) with TRBJ1-1, with D tentatively TRBD1 (5 bases). V lost 0 bases and J lost 3, with 14 bases in between. Germline loops: CDR1 LGHDT, CDR2 YNNKEL (reference sequence). The length of the CDR3 is 16 residues. This CDR3 is CASSQDWGYTDTEAFF. The CDR3 DNA sequence: TGTGCCAGCAGCCAAGACTGGGGCTACACGGACACTGAAGCTTTCTTT.